What follows are 21 T cell receptor beta chains derived from one specimen sequenced in a study of T cell responses to AZD1222 COVID-19 vaccine. Repertoires were generated with immunoSEQ multiplex PCR, while TCRdb's copy carries only in-frame clones and drops some. The sample lists roughly 120,000 clones; 87% were seen once. The specimen was peripheral blood, collected on day 0 of AZD1222 vaccination. These receptors were obtained from an adult in good health.

DNA of the CDR3: TGTGCCAGCAGCTTACAGGGGGGAAGAAACACCATATATTTT. Translating gives CASSLQGGRNTIYF. The gene calls are TRBV7-9 and TRBJ1-3, with 7 bases fitting TRBD1. The trim removed 2 bases at V and 5 bases at J, leaving 3 bases unmatched. In germline, CDR1 is SEHNR, CDR2 FQNEAQ (reference sequence). This CDR3 has 14 amino acids. The full variable domain, in which reference TRBV7-9 and TRBJ1-3 provide the parts outside the CDR3, is DTGVSQNPRHKITKRGQNVTFRCDPISEHNRLYWYRQTLGQGPEFLTYFQNEAQLEKSRLLSDRFSAERPKGSFSTLEIQRTEQGDSAMYLCASSLQGGRNTIYFGEGSWLTVV.

This rearrangement joins TRBV6-5 to TRBJ2-5; D gene ambiguous. Germline lookup yields CDR1 MNHEY and CDR2 SVGAGI. V lost 6 bases and J 4 bases, leaving 12 bases between the germline ends. The CDR3 sequence is 13 residues long. The CDR3 nucleotides are TGTGCCAGCAGCCGGACCTGGGCAGAGACCCAGTACTTC. Amino acids: CASSRTWAETQYF.

The V gene is TRBV4-1, the J gene TRBJ1-6; 7 nucleotides agree with TRBD1. Germline trimming cut 0 bases from V and 7 bases from J; bases unmatched to any gene: 6. Germline CDR1 is MGHRA and CDR2 is YSYEKL. The CDR3 sequence is 16 residues long. CDR3 protein: CASSQEGGGGNSPLHF. The CDR3 bases are TGCGCCAGCAGCCAAGAAGGGGGCGGGGGGAATTCACCCCTCCACTTT.

V and J are TRBV6-4 and TRBJ2-7; no definite D call. The CDR3 runs 13 residues. Germline CDR1 MRHNA, CDR2 SNTAGT. The germline V and J ends were trimmed by 7 bases and 1 base, with 11 bases remaining between them. As DNA, the CDR3 is TGTGCCAGCACTGAACCGGTTTCCTACGAGCAGTACTTC. Protein product: CASTEPVSYEQYF.

J is TRBJ1-3 and V is TRBV30; D not resolved. The germline CDR1 and CDR2 sequences are GTSNPN and SVGIG (reference sequence). The V end lost 0 bases, the J end lost 3 bases, and 15 bases lay between the germline ends. The CDR3 runs 16 residues. The CDR3 loop is CAWSVFAVFGGNTIYF. CDR3 coding DNA: TGTGCCTGGAGTGTATTCGCAGTTTTTGGTGGAAACACCATATATTTT.

J is TRBJ1-2 and V is TRBV19; TRBD1 is a possible D gene (6 bases). The CDR3 has 17 residues. Trimming pared 7 bases from V and 2 bases from J, leaving 23 bases between. The germline gives CDR1 LNHDA, CDR2 SQIVND (reference sequence). The CDR3 coding sequence is TGTGCCAGTACCCCCCCGGGCAGGGGAGAGAAGAACTATGGCTACACCTTC. Its protein is CASTPPGRGEKNYGYTF.

This chain joins TRBV7-9 and TRBJ2-3; D may be TRBD2 (6 bases). Between the trimmed V and J ends, which lost 1 base and 1 base, there was a span of 15 bases. This CDR3 is built from 17 residues. Germline V lookup: CDR1 SEHNR, CDR2 FQNEAQ (reference sequence). CDR3 amino acids: CASSLGRLVGGTDTQYF. In DNA, the CDR3 is TGTGCCAGCAGCTTAGGTCGACTAGTCGGTGGCACAGATACGCAGTATTTT.

This clone was recorded a few times. The V and J genes are TRBV4-1 and TRBJ2-1, with D maybe TRBD1 (5 bases). The CDR3 spans 17 residues. CDR1 MGHRA and CDR2 YSYEKL come from the germline V gene. V lost 1 base to trimming and J lost 4 bases, with 17 bases between them. The CDR3 protein is CASSQVAGNDLYNEQFF. Written as DNA, the CDR3 is TGCGCCAGCAGCCAAGTGGCAGGGAACGATCTGTACAATGAGCAGTTCTTC.

The J gene is TRBJ2-5, the V gene TRBV7-8; the D gene is possibly TRBD2 (6 bases). Germline V gives CDR1 SGHVS, CDR2 FQNEAQ. The CDR3 is made up of 16 amino acids. V shed 4 bases and J shed 4 bases, with 19 bases lying between them. The CDR3 region is CASSSFGGKLLETQYF. CDR3 nucleotide sequence: TGTGCCAGCAGCTCTTTCGGCGGGAAACTCCTAGAGACCCAGTACTTC.

The V and J genes are TRBV27 and TRBJ1-3, with D uncertain. Germline CDR1 MNHEY, CDR2 SMNVEV (reference sequence). Between the trimmed V and J ends, which lost 6 bases and 0 bases, there was a span of 6 bases. CDR3 size: 13 residues. CDR3 protein: CASSAHSGNTIYF. In DNA, the CDR3 is TGTGCCAGCAGCGCCCACTCTGGAAACACCATATATTTT.

The CDR3 spells CASSQDKGQGDEQFF. The CDR3, as DNA: TGCGCCAGCAGCCAAGATAAAGGGCAGGGAGATGAGCAGTTCTTC. This chain connects TRBV4-3 to TRBJ2-1; D possibly matches TRBD1 or TRBD2 (5 bases each). V was clipped by 0 bases and J by 8 bases, with 14 bases between them. The germline gives CDR1 LGHNA, CDR2 YSLEER. This CDR3 spans 15 amino acids.

The chain joins TRBV29-1 to TRBJ1-2, with 9 nucleotides matching TRBD1. This CDR3 spans 13 amino acids. V lost 7 bases, J lost 4 bases, and 7 bases stayed unmatched. Germline V CDR1 and CDR2: SQVTM, ANQGSEA. The CDR3 coding sequence is TGCAGCGCCCCCGGACAGGGGAGCTATGGCTACACCTTC. Translated, it gives CSAPGQGSYGYTF.

The V call is TRBV28, the J call TRBJ1-5; D is uncertain. There are 14 residues in the CDR3. In germline, CDR1 is MDHEN, CDR2 SYDVKM. The ends were cut back, 7 bases at V and 6 bases at J, with 16 bases in the middle. For the CDR3, the DNA is TGTGCCAGCACCGGCCCTAGGGAGGGTCAGCCCCAGCATTTT. Its translation is CASTGPREGQPQHF.

This clone was detected once. The chain couples TRBV19 to TRBJ2-6, with 12 nucleotides matching TRBD2. CDR3 size: 18 residues. Unmatched junction bases numbered 7, after V lost 7 bases and J lost 0 bases. CDR1 and CDR2 (germline): LNHDA, SQIVND (reference sequence). CDR3 DNA: TGTGCCAGTACACTAGCGGGAGGCCTTCGCTCTGGGGCCAACGTCCTGACTTTC. Residues: CASTLAGGLRSGANVLTF.

This clone was detected once. The chain joins TRBV5-1 to TRBJ1-5; no firm D call. CDR3 length: 13 amino acids. Per the germline V gene, CDR1 is SGHRS and CDR2 is YFSETQ. Deletions cut 0 bases from V and 7 bases from J, with 8 bases between. The DNA of the CDR3 is TGCGCCAGCAGCTTGGATTCCGGCCAGCCCCAGCATTTT. Translating gives CASSLDSGQPQHF.

The chain employs TRBV10-3 and TRBJ2-3; TRBD2 is a possible D gene (6 bases). V shed 10 bases and J shed 1 base, with 12 bases lying between them. The germline V gene has CDR1 ENHRY and CDR2 SYGVKD. This CDR3 has 13 amino acids. The CDR3 loop reads CATAASGTDTQYF. CDR3 coding DNA: TGTGCCACCGCGGCTAGCGGCACAGATACGCAGTATTTT.

The chain recombines TRBV29-1 with TRBJ2-1; TRBD1 agrees at 7 bases. CDR1 is SQVTM, CDR2 ANQGSEA, per germline. J was trimmed by 4 bases and V by 4 bases; bases with no gene match: 7. The CDR3 totals 14 residues. CDR3 in DNA: TGCAGCGTTGCGACAGGGATGGAGTACAATGAGCAGTTCTTC. This translates into CSVATGMEYNEQFF.

This chain uses TRBV2 with TRBJ2-7; the D is unclear. This CDR3 is 13 amino acids long. V was shortened by 4 bases and J by 3 bases, with 10 bases between the two germline ends. Germline lookup yields CDR1 SNHLY and CDR2 FYNNEI. The CDR3 region has the DNA TGTGCCAGCAGTGGGGAAGGGTTCTACGAGCAGTACTTC. It translates to CASSGEGFYEQYF. The full variable domain, rest sourced from reference TRBV2 and TRBJ2-7, is EPEVTQTPSHQVTQMGQEVILRCVPISNHLYFYWYRQILGQKVEFLVSFYNNEISEKSEIFDDQFSVERPDGSNFTLKIRSTKLEDSAMYFCASSGEGFYEQYFGPGTRLTVT.

The chain joins TRBV3-1 (or the pseudogene TRBV3-2) to TRBJ2-3; tentatively, D is TRBD1 (5 bases). The V and J ends lost 0 bases and 1 base respectively, with 8 bases between them. Germline V gives CDR1 LGHDT, CDR2 YNNKEL (reference sequence). This CDR3 spans 15 amino acids. The CDR3 loop reads CASSQDGARTDTQYF. The CDR3 DNA reads as TGTGCCAGCAGCCAAGATGGGGCCCGCACAGATACGCAGTATTTT.

V usage is TRBV19 and J usage is TRBJ1-5; D gene ambiguous. The CDR3 covers 13 residues. Deletions cut 3 bases from V and 0 bases from J, with 3 bases between. Germline lookup yields CDR1 LNHDA and CDR2 SQIVND (reference sequence). The CDR3 nucleotides read TGTGCCAGTAGTATGGATAGCAATCAGCCCCAGCATTTT. Its protein product is CASSMDSNQPQHF.

The chain is built from TRBV5-4 and TRBJ2-1; D is possibly TRBD2 (6 bases). CDR1 SGHNT and CDR2 YYREEE come from the germline V gene (reference sequence). The CDR3 extends over 16 amino acids. V lost 4 bases and J 4 bases, leaving 18 bases between the germline ends. The CDR3 spells CASSASGGLTYNEQFF. DNA of the CDR3: TGTGCCAGCAGCGCCTCCGGGGGTCTTACTTACAATGAGCAGTTCTTC.